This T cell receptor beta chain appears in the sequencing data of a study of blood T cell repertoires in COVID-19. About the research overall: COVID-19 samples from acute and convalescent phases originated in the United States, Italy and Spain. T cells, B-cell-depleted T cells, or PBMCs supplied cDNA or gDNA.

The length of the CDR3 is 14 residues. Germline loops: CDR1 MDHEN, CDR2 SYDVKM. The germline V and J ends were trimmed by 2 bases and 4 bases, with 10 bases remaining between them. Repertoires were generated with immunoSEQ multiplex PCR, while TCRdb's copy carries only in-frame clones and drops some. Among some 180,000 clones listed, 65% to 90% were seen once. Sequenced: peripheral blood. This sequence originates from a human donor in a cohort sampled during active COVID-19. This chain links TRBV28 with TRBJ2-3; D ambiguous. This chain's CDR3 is CASSLPPPADTQYF. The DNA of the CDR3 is TGTGCCAGCAGTTTACCCCCCCCAGCAGATACGCAGTATTTT. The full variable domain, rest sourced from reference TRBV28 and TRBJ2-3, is DVKVTQSSRYLVKRTGEKVFLECVQDMDHENMFWYRQDPGLGLRLIYFSYDVKMKEKGDIPEGYSVSREKKERFSLILESASTNQTSMYLCASSLPPPADTQYFGPGTRLTVL.